Below, one T cell receptor (beta chain) is given with its context. What it recognizes is unknown. The table came from immunoSEQ multiplex PCR; TCRdb's copy has only in-frame clones and leaves some out. The sample has 130,000 or so clones, under 95% seen once. This sample was taken from a study of T cell responses to AZD1222 COVID-19 vaccine. Study-wide findings and caveats: Sampling captured repertoires only after the peak T cell response. The study reported that nearly half of spike-specific TCRs target unmutated variant regions. The CD4 TCRs associated with vaccination extended across spike and predominated at 160-218 and 743-854. White British people made up most donors, females outnumbered males, and clonal diversity was possibly underestimated.

The source was peripheral blood, collected on day 0 of AZD1222 vaccination. This clonotype was sampled from an adult in good health.

The CDR3 here is CASSLSGGNYGYTF. In DNA, the CDR3 is TGTGCCAGCAGTTTAAGTGGGGGTAACTATGGCTACACCTTC. The V call is TRBV27, the J call TRBJ1-2; perhaps TRBD1 as D (5 bases). CDR1 is MNHEY, CDR2 SMNVEV, per germline (reference sequence). V was trimmed by 2 bases and J by 1 base, leaving 8 bases between them. The CDR3 length is 14 residues.